A single TCR beta chain is shown here with its context. Its matching antigen is unknown. This CDR3 region has 13 residues. In germline, CDR1 is MNHEY, CDR2 SMNVEV (reference sequence). V lost 2 bases, J lost 5 bases, and 6 bases lay in between. The source of the sample is a study of lymphopenia after photon versus proton radiotherapy. Whole-study results and caveats: Oligoclonal CD8+ Temra expansion after nadir drove photon patients' diversity drop. Only patients who died were analyzed for survival; proton advantage is unproven.

Clones were read by immunoSEQ multiplex PCR, and TCRdb kept only the in-frame ones, dropping some. The data show some 30,000 clones, about 87% seen once. The gene calls are TRBV27 and TRBJ1-4, with D tentatively TRBD1 (5 bases). This clonotype was obtained from a woman in her sixties or seventies with pancreatic cancer. Material: peripheral blood, obtained from a patient treated with proton-based radiotherapy. CDR3 DNA: TGTGCCAGCAGTTTAAGACAGAATGAAAAACTGTTTTTT. This sequence encodes CASSLRQNEKLFF.